Shown below are 21 T cell receptor beta chains from a single sample sequenced in a study of cytotoxic CD8 clonotypes in ibrutinib-treated CLL. The method was immunoSEQ multiplex PCR; TCRdb's version includes in-frame clones alone and lacks a portion of them. The table lists about 29,000 clones, 76% of them singletons, with roughly 48% in the top ten. The sample here was PBMCs, taken after 36 months of ibrutinib treatment. Receptors were obtained from a human donor with chronic lymphocytic leukemia.

The rearrangement uses TRBV6-1 and TRBJ2-1, with D tentatively TRBD2 (6 bases). CDR1 and CDR2 (germline): MNHNS, SASEGT. With 1 base removed from V and 2 bases from J, the gap between germline ends came to 6 bases. The CDR3 runs 14 residues. In DNA, the CDR3 is TGTGCCAGCAGTGAAGGGGGGGCCTACAATGAGCAGTTCTTC. This codes for CASSEGGAYNEQFF.

This clone was observed a handful of times. This chain uses TRBV27 with TRBJ2-5; perhaps D is TRBD1 or TRBD2 (5 bases each). V lost 6 bases and J 0 bases, leaving 14 bases between the germline ends. This CDR3 is built from 15 residues. Germline V CDR1 and CDR2: MNHEY, SMNVEV (reference sequence). The CDR3 here is CASSPGRTYQETQYF. The CDR3 DNA reads as TGTGCCAGCAGCCCGGGACGGACGTACCAAGAGACCCAGTACTTC.

The chain uses TRBV30 and TRBJ1-2; a possible D gene is TRBD1 (5 bases). Per the germline V gene, CDR1 is GTSNPN and CDR2 is SVGIG (reference sequence). Trimming removed 2 bases from V and 3 bases from J, with 13 bases in between. This CDR3 has 14 residues. This CDR3 reads CAWSTLGVHYGYTF. The CDR3 DNA sequence: TGTGCCTGGAGTACCCTAGGGGTTCACTATGGCTACACCTTC.

The rearrangement links TRBV10-3 to TRBJ2-3, with 9 bases identical to TRBD2. The CDR3 extends over 14 amino acids. Germline V gene data show CDR1 as ENHRY and CDR2 as SYGVKD. V lost 4 bases and J lost 1; bases outside the gene matches: 0. DNA of the CDR3: TGTGCCATCAGTGGGACTAGCGGCACAGATACGCAGTATTTT. Encoded protein: CAISGTSGTDTQYF.

This chain links TRBV6-1 with TRBJ2-7; 8 bases line up with TRBD1. Germline values: CDR1 MNHNS, CDR2 SASEGT. The length of the CDR3 is 15 residues. Unmatched junction bases numbered 12, after V lost 9 bases and J lost 2 bases. The CDR3 reads CASKSQGTGTYEQYF. CDR3 bases: TGTGCCAGTAAATCGCAGGGGACAGGTACCTACGAGCAGTACTTC.

This clone has a handful of counts. This chain uses TRBV9 with TRBJ1-6; D is possibly TRBD1 (5 bases). The length of the CDR3 is 15 residues. Germline V gene data show CDR1 as SGDLS and CDR2 as YYNGEE. Trimming shortened V by 2 bases and J by 7 bases, and 13 bases separated the two germline ends. The DNA for the CDR3 is TGTGCCAGCAGCGTGGAGGGGCAAGGGAATTCACCCCTCCACTTT. Amino acid sequence: CASSVEGQGNSPLHF.

The V and J genes are TRBV7-8 and TRBJ1-3; D is perhaps TRBD1 (5 bases). Trimming pared 4 bases from V and 3 bases from J, leaving 13 bases between. The CDR3 has 15 amino acids. The germline CDR1 and CDR2 sequences are SGHVS and FQNEAQ. The CDR3 DNA reads TGTGCCAGCAGCTCTCAGGGAAGAGGTGGAAACACCATATATTTT. It codes for CASSSQGRGGNTIYF.

J is TRBJ2-3 and V is TRBV19; 8 bases are a match to TRBD2. Germline V gene sequence: CDR1 LNHDA, CDR2 SQIVND (reference sequence). J lost 5 bases, V lost 6 bases, and 7 bases had no gene match. CDR3 size: 14 residues. CDR3 protein: CASRWRGAVDTQYF. The CDR3 DNA is TGTGCCAGTAGATGGCGGGGGGCCGTAGATACGCAGTATTTT.

The CDR3 region is CASSLKAGGPGEQFF. The CDR3 DNA sequence: TGTGCCAGCAGCTTAAAAGCGGGGGGGCCGGGTGAGCAGTTCTTC. The rearrangement uses TRBV5-4 and TRBJ2-1; TRBD2 agrees at 10 bases. Unmatched junction bases numbered 8, after V lost 2 bases and J lost 9 bases. CDR1 and CDR2 from the germline V gene are SGHNT and YYREEE (reference sequence). The CDR3 totals 15 residues.

The genes are TRBV10-3 and TRBJ1-5; D unclear. V lost 2 bases to trimming and J lost 4 bases, with 6 bases between them. The germline V gene has CDR1 ENHRY and CDR2 SYGVKD. The CDR3 runs 13 residues. The CDR3 region is CAISEEGNQPQHF. The CDR3 DNA is TGTGCCATCAGTGAGGAAGGAAATCAGCCCCAGCATTTT.

The rearrangement uses TRBV10-3 and TRBJ1-2; no clear D. CDR1 and CDR2 from the germline V gene are ENHRY and SYGVKD. The length of the CDR3 is 16 residues. Trimming left V 3 bases short and J 0 bases short, with 14 bases between. For the CDR3, the DNA is TGTGCCATCAGTGAAGGGCTCGGTGGAGCTAACTATGGCTACACCTTC. It yields the protein CAISEGLGGANYGYTF.

CDR3 in amino acids: CASSPQGTYGYTF. The CDR3, as DNA: TGTGCCAGCAGTCCCCAGGGGACCTATGGCTACACCTTC. The chain has TRBV7-2 and TRBJ1-2, with D maybe TRBD1 (6 bases). Germline V CDR1 and CDR2: SGHTA, FQGNSA. The CDR3 extends over 13 amino acids. The V and J ends lost 6 bases and 4 bases respectively, with 12 bases between them. The variable domain in full, with the rest retrieved from reference TRBV7-2 and TRBJ1-2, is GAGVSQSPSNKVTEKGKDVELRCDPISGHTALYWYRQSLGQGLEFLIYFQGNSAPDKSGLPSDRFSAERTGGSVSTLTIQRTQQEDSAVYLCASSPQGTYGYTFGSGTRLTVV.

This chain joins TRBV7-6 and TRBJ1-1, with D unclear. Germline-derived CDR1 and CDR2 are SGHVS and FNYEAQ. V lost 10 bases to trimming and J lost 11 bases, with 8 bases between them. CDR3 length: 8 residues. CDR3 nucleotides: TGTGCCATAACTGCCGCTTTCTTT. Protein: CAITAAFF.

The J gene is TRBJ2-6, the V gene TRBV5-6; 10 bases align to TRBD1. This CDR3 is 17 amino acids long. The germline gives CDR1 SGHDT, CDR2 YYEEEE. The trim removed 4 bases at V and 1 base at J, leaving 5 bases unmatched. The CDR3, as DNA: TGTGCCAGCAGCACGGGGACAGGGGTGTCTGGGGCCAACGTCCTGACTTTC. Protein sequence: CASSTGTGVSGANVLTF. Variable domain in full (rest from reference TRBV5-6 and TRBJ2-6): DAGVTQSPTHLIKTRGQQVTLRCSPKSGHDTVSWYQQALGQGPQFIFQYYEEEERQRGNFPDRFSGHQFPNYSSELNVNALLLGDSALYLCASSTGTGVSGANVLTFGAGSRLTVL.

The chain links TRBV30 to TRBJ2-1, with 8 nucleotides matching TRBD2. Germline CDR1 reads GTSNPN; CDR2 reads SVGIG (reference sequence). CDR3 length equals 14 residues. The J segment lost 4 bases and the V segment lost 0 bases, leaving 2 bases of the junction unmatched. CDR3 bases: TGTGCCTGGAGTGTAATAGCGGGGTACAATGAGCAGTTCTTC. Translating it yields CAWSVIAGYNEQFF.

The V gene is TRBV27, the J gene TRBJ2-7; D might be TRBD1 or TRBD2, each matching 5 bases. Trimming removed 4 bases at V and 6 bases at J, with 19 bases between. This CDR3 has 15 residues. CDR1 is MNHEY, CDR2 SMNVEV, per germline (reference sequence). The CDR3 protein is CASSYRRQGEREQYF. In nucleotides, the CDR3 is TGTGCCAGCAGTTATCGGCGTCAGGGAGAACGCGAGCAGTACTTC.

This clone has only one observation. DNA for the CDR3: TGTGCCACACGGACTAGCGGGGGGAATGAGCAGTTCTTC. Translated: CATRTSGGNEQFF. J is TRBJ2-1 and V is TRBV7-2, with 14 bases identical to TRBD2. Per the germline V gene, CDR1 is SGHTA and CDR2 is FQGNSA. There are 13 residues in the CDR3. After removal of 10 bases from V and 7 bases from J, the junction contained 3 bases not matched to a gene.

CDR3 residues: CASRYRGGYTEAFF. Written as DNA, the CDR3 is TGTGCCAGCAGGTACAGGGGAGGGTACACTGAAGCTTTCTTT. The J gene is TRBJ1-1, the V gene TRBV2; 7 bases are a match to TRBD1. This CDR3 has 14 residues. The germline gives CDR1 SNHLY, CDR2 FYNNEI. Losses at the gene ends were 6 bases for V and 3 bases for J; bases not matched to a gene: 7.

This sequence joins TRBV7-8 and TRBJ1-4; tentative D call: TRBD1 (6 bases). V lost 3 bases, J lost 4 bases, and 12 bases lay in between. The length of the CDR3 is 15 residues. Germline CDR1 reads SGHVS; CDR2 reads FQNEAQ. In DNA, the CDR3 is TGTGCCAGCAGCTTCACGAGAGGGGGTAATGAAAAACTGTTTTTT. It is translated as CASSFTRGGNEKLFF.

The chain carries TRBV18 and TRBJ1-1; D unclear. The germline V and J ends were trimmed by 6 bases and 1 base, with 9 bases remaining between them. CDR3 length: 13 residues. CDR1 and CDR2 from the germline V gene are KGHSH and LQKENI. The CDR3, as DNA: TGTGCCAGCTCGTTACAGTGGAACACTGAAGCTTTCTTT. Translating it yields CASSLQWNTEAFF. Full variable domain (missing parts from reference TRBV18 and TRBJ1-1): NAGVMQNPRHLVRRRGQEARLRCSPMKGHSHVYWYRQLPEEGLKFMVYLQKENIIDESGMPKERFSAEFPKEGPSILRIQQVVRGDSAAYFCASSLQWNTEAFFGQGTRLTVV.

J is TRBJ2-7 and V is TRBV7-8, with TRBD1 identical over 9 bases. This CDR3 spans 14 amino acids. With V trimmed by 3 bases and J by 6 bases, 6 bases remained unmatched. Germline V gene data show CDR1 as SGHVS and CDR2 as FQNEAQ. In DNA, the CDR3 is TGTGCCAGCAGCTTTCCCGGACAGGGGACCGAGCAGTACTTC. It codes for CASSFPGQGTEQYF.